Below, 20 T cell receptor beta chains from the same sample are listed, as sequenced in a study of control samples from healthy donors and cancer patients. Generated by immunoSEQ multiplex PCR, the TCRdb table keeps only in-frame clones and is missing some. The table records around 120,000 clones, 88% of them present only once. The sample taken for sequencing was blood. These receptors all come from a woman aged 65 to 85 in good health.

This clone was picked up one time. Relative to the germline gene, one junction end is altered; a read error may explain this. The gene calls are TRBV7-6 and TRBJ2-7; 10 nucleotides line up with TRBD2. The V gene's germline CDR1 is SGHVS and CDR2 FNYEAQ. This CDR3 has 15 amino acids. The CDR3 DNA is TGTGCCAGCACCTTACTAGCGGGGCCTACCTACGAGCAGTACTTC. It encodes CASTLLAGPTYEQYF. The full variable domain, with the rest looked up from reference TRBV7-6 and TRBJ2-7, is GAGVSQSPRYKVTKRGQDVALRCDPISGHVSLYWYRQALGQGPEFLTYFNYEAQQDKSGLPNDRFSAERPEGSISTLTIQRTEQRDSAMYRCASTLLAGPTYEQYFGPGTRLTVT.

This CDR3 is CASSPLGGTSYNEQFF. CDR3 coding DNA: TGTGCCAGCAGCCCCCTAGGGGGGACCTCCTACAATGAGCAGTTCTTC. The chain employs TRBV5-6 and TRBJ2-1; D possibly matches TRBD1 or TRBD2 (6 bases each). The CDR3 runs 16 residues. Germline V gene sequence: CDR1 SGHDT, CDR2 YYEEEE. Trimming took 4 bases from V and 0 from J, leaving 14 bases between them. The full variable domain, rest sourced from reference TRBV5-6 and TRBJ2-1, is DAGVTQSPTHLIKTRGQQVTLRCSPKSGHDTVSWYQQALGQGPQFIFQYYEEEERQRGNFPDRFSGHQFPNYSSELNVNALLLGDSALYLCASSPLGGTSYNEQFFGPGTRLTVL.

The chain links TRBV28 to TRBJ2-5, with D perhaps TRBD1 or TRBD2 (5 bases each). The germline gives CDR1 MDHEN, CDR2 SYDVKM. The CDR3 loop spans 13 amino acids. With 7 bases removed from V and 5 bases from J, the gap between germline ends came to 14 bases. Written as DNA, the CDR3 is TGTGCCAGCAATTTGGGACGTCTGGAGACCCAGTACTTC. It is translated as CASNLGRLETQYF.

This rearrangement joins TRBV24-1 to TRBJ2-2; 11 bases are shared with TRBD1. J was trimmed by 4 bases and V by 8 bases; bases with no gene match: 2. Germline lookup yields CDR1 KGHDR and CDR2 SFDVKD. The CDR3 runs 14 residues. The CDR3 DNA sequence: TGTGCCACCACCGGGACAGGGGGCACCGGGGAGCTGTTTTTT. It specifies CATTGTGGTGELFF.

This chain connects TRBV11-2 to TRBJ2-7; D might be TRBD2 (5 bases). Trimming shortened V by 4 bases and J by 3 bases, and 10 bases separated the two germline ends. Germline CDR1 is SGHAT and CDR2 is FQNNGV. The CDR3 spans 13 residues. DNA for the CDR3: TGTGCCAGCAGCTCGGAGGCGGGCTACGAGCAGTACTTC. Translating gives CASSSEAGYEQYF.

V gene TRBV2 combines with J gene TRBJ2-7; 9 bases are shared with TRBD1. CDR3 length: 15 residues. In germline, CDR1 is SNHLY, CDR2 FYNNEI. Losses at the gene ends were 3 bases for V and 3 bases for J; bases not matched to a gene: 6. The CDR3 region has the DNA TGTGCCAGCAGTGAGTACCCGGGACAGGGCTACGAGCAGTACTTC. This sequence encodes CASSEYPGQGYEQYF.

J is TRBJ2-3 and V is TRBV5-1; 12 bases agree with TRBD1. The CDR3 extends over 14 amino acids. Germline V lookup: CDR1 SGHRS, CDR2 YFSETQ. Trimming at V came to 6 bases and at J to 6 bases, leaving 5 bases not matched to a gene. The CDR3 here is CASTGQGAGDTQYF. For the CDR3, the DNA is TGCGCCAGCACGGGACAGGGGGCTGGGGATACGCAGTATTTT.

The rearrangement joins TRBV7-9 to TRBJ1-2; TRBD1 agrees at 7 bases. Germline-derived CDR1 and CDR2 are SEHNR and FQNEAQ (reference sequence). There are 16 residues in the CDR3. With V trimmed by 3 bases and J by 4 bases, 11 bases remained unmatched. The CDR3 is CASSLPLGQNIYGYTF. The DNA of the CDR3 is TGTGCCAGCAGCTTGCCCCTGGGACAGAACATCTATGGCTACACCTTC. The whole variable domain, filled in from reference TRBV7-9 and TRBJ1-2, reads DTGVSQNPRHKITKRGQNVTFRCDPISEHNRLYWYRQTLGQGPEFLTYFQNEAQLEKSRLLSDRFSAERPKGSFSTLEIQRTEQGDSAMYLCASSLPLGQNIYGYTFGSGTRLTVV.

The chain employs TRBV9 and TRBJ2-1, with 11 positions matching TRBD1. The J segment lost 8 bases and the V segment lost 7 bases, leaving 5 bases of the junction unmatched. The CDR3 contains 13 residues. The V gene's germline CDR1 is SGDLS and CDR2 YYNGEE. In DNA form, the CDR3 reads TGTGCCAGCGGTGGACAGGGGGCGGATGAGCAGTTCTTC. Protein sequence: CASGGQGADEQFF.

To note about this clone: Other DNA sequences from this sample encode an identical CDR3 as well. The chain uses TRBV11-2 and TRBJ1-1; TRBD1 matches at 8 bases. V trimming: 3 bases; J trimming: 5 bases; junction bases outside the gene matches: 5. The CDR3 contains 14 residues. From germline, CDR1 is SGHAT and CDR2 FQNNGV. The CDR3 region is CASSFDRGGTEAFF. CDR3 DNA: TGTGCCAGCAGCTTTGACAGGGGAGGAACTGAAGCTTTCTTT.

The gene calls are TRBV9 and TRBJ2-3; D is undetermined. The CDR3 runs 13 residues. The germline V gene encodes CDR1 SGDLS and CDR2 YYNGEE. The V gene lost 3 bases and the J gene lost 4 bases, with 9 bases spanning the gap. The DNA of the CDR3 is TGTGCCAGCAGCGGATCCTCTTCAGATACGCAGTATTTT. Translating it yields CASSGSSSDTQYF.

This chain connects TRBV7-3 to TRBJ1-3; the match to TRBD1 covers 7 bases. After removal of 5 bases from V and 4 bases from J, the junction contained 8 bases not matched to a gene. The CDR3 extends over 15 amino acids. Looked up from germline, CDR1 is SGHTA and CDR2 is FQGTGA. The CDR3 region has the DNA TGTGCCAGCAGCCCCCGACAGGGCCCAGGAAACACCATATATTTT. Its protein is CASSPRQGPGNTIYF.

The V and J genes are TRBV4-3 and TRBJ1-4; 7 positions match TRBD1. The CDR3 totals 18 residues. In germline, CDR1 is LGHNA, CDR2 YSLEER. With V trimmed by 0 bases and J by 2 bases, 9 bases remained unmatched. CDR3 residues: CASSQDAQGFRTNEKLFF. DNA for the CDR3: TGCGCCAGCAGCCAAGATGCACAGGGGTTTAGGACTAATGAAAAACTGTTTTTT.

This chain uses TRBV2 with TRBJ1-2; D gene ambiguous. The length of the CDR3 is 13 residues. V was cut by 0 bases and J by 4 bases, with 6 bases left in between. Germline assignment: CDR1 SNHLY and CDR2 FYNNEI. The CDR3 nucleotides are TGTGCCAGCAGTGAAGCCGAGGGCTATGGCTACACCTTC. Translation gives CASSEAEGYGYTF.

This chain links TRBV15 with TRBJ1-2; no clear D. Germline-derived CDR1 and CDR2 are LNHNV and YYDKDF (reference sequence). The germline V and J ends were trimmed by 0 bases and 6 bases, with 8 bases remaining between them. CDR3 length: 13 residues. The CDR3 here is CATSRDPVNGYTF. The CDR3 bases are TGTGCCACCAGCAGAGATCCAGTCAATGGCTACACCTTC. Based on the CDR3 plus reference TRBV15 and TRBJ1-2, the full variable domain is DAMVIQNPRYQVTQFGKPVTLSCSQTLNHNVMYWYQQKSSQAPKLLFHYYDKDFNNEADTPDNFQSRRPNTSFCFLDIRSPGLGDTAMYLCATSRDPVNGYTFGSGTRLTVV.

The V call is TRBV5-4, the J call TRBJ1-1; 12 bases fit TRBD1. Germline V gene sequence: CDR1 SGHNT, CDR2 YYREEE (reference sequence). This CDR3 contains 16 residues. Trimming cost V 5 bases and J 7 bases; bases outside gene matches: 12. CDR3 sequence (DNA): TGTGCCAGCAGTCGATGGGACAGGGGGCTGCCCTATGAAGCTTTCTTT. Its protein product is CASSRWDRGLPYEAFF.

This clone has more than one count but fewer than ten. The chain combines TRBV12-3 or TRBV12-4 with TRBJ1-2, with unresolved D. The CDR3 spans 12 residues. V lost 6 bases and J 7 bases, leaving 12 bases between the germline ends. The CDR3 sequence is CASSLSSGGYTF. CDR3 in DNA: TGTGCCAGCAGCCTGAGTTCGGGTGGCTACACCTTC.

This chain uses TRBV4-2 with TRBJ1-4; unclear D gene. Germline CDR1 and CDR2: LGHNA and YNFKEQ. Trimming removed 0 bases from V and 8 bases from J, with 10 bases in between. This CDR3 is 14 amino acids long. The CDR3 region is CASSQDEGGEKLFF. The DNA for the CDR3 is TGTGCCAGCAGCCAAGACGAGGGTGGCGAAAAACTGTTTTTT.

The chain links TRBV4-1 to TRBJ2-1, with D uncertain. Germline V gene sequence: CDR1 MGHRA, CDR2 YSYEKL. The CDR3 length is 14 residues. V dropped 4 bases and J dropped 6 bases, with 13 bases sitting between them. The CDR3 coding sequence is TGCGCCAGCAGCCCTTTGGAGCTTACCAATGAGCAGTTCTTC. Its translation: CASSPLELTNEQFF.

This sequence joins TRBV7-9 and TRBJ1-2; tentative D call: TRBD1 (5 bases). This CDR3 contains 15 residues. Germline values: CDR1 SEHNR, CDR2 FQNEAQ (reference sequence). V dropped 5 bases and J dropped 7 bases, with 20 bases sitting between them. In DNA form, the CDR3 reads TGTGCCAGCAGCGCAGGGACGGAATCCTCTTTTGGCTACACCTTC. Translating it yields CASSAGTESSFGYTF.